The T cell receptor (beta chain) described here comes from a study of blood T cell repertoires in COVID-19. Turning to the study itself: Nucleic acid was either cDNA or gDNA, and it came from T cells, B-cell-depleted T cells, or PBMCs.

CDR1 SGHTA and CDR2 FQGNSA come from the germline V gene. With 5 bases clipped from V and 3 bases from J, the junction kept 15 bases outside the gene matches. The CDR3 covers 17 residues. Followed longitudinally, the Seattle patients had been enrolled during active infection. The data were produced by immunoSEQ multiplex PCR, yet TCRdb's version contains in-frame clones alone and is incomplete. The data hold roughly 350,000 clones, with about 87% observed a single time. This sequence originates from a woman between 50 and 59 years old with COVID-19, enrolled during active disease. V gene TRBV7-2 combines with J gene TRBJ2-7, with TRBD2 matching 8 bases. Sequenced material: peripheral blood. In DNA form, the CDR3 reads TGTGCCAGCAGCCCCGTCGCGGGGACTAGGAGGATCTACGAGCAGTACTTC. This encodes CASSPVAGTRRIYEQYF.